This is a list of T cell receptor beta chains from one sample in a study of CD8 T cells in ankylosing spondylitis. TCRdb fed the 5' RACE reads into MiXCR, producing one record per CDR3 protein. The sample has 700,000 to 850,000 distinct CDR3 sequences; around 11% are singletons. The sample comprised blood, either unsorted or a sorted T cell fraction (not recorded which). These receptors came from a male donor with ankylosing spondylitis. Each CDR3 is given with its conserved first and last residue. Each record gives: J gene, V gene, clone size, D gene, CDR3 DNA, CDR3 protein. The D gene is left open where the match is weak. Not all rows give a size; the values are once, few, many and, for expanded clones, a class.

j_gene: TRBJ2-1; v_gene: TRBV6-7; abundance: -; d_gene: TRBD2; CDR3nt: TGTGCCAGCATTCCAATAGCGGGAGGGCCGGGGTACAATGAGCAGTTCTTC; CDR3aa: CASIPIAGGPGYNEQFF
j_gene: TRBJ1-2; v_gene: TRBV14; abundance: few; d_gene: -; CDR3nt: TGTGCCAGCAGCCACAGGGATCCGTCCAGGGGCTACACCTTC; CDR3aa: CASSHRDPSRGYTF
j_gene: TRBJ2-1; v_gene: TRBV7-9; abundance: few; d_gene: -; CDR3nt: TGTGCCAGCAGCTTAGTGCAGTCCAATGAGCAGTTCTTC; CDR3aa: CASSLVQSNEQFF
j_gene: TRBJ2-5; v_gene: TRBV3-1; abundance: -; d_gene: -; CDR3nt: TGTGCCAGCAGCTATACCCCATTGGGGACCCAGTACTTC; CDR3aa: CASSYTPLGTQYF
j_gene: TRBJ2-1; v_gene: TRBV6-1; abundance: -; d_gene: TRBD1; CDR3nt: TGTGCCAGCAGTCCGGGGACAGGGACTTTGGGCAATGAGCAGTTCTTC; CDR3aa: CASSPGTGTLGNEQFF
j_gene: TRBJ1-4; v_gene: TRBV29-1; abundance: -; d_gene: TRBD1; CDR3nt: TGCAGCGTTGAAATACAGGGGGCTTGGGAAAAACTGTTTTTT; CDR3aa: CSVEIQGAWEKLFF
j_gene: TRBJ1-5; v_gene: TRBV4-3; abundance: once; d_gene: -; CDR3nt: TGCGCCAGCAGCCAAACCTTGGGTGACAGTAGCAATCAGCCCCAGCATTTT; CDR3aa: CASSQTLGDSSNQPQHF
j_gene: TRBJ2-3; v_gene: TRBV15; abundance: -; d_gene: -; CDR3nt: TGTGCCACCAGCAGAGGGGGTGCAGGCACAGATACGCAGTATTTT; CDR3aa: CATSRGGAGTDTQYF
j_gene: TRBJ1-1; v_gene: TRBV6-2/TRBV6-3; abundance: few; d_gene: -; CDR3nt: TGTGCCAGCAGTCGGGGCGTGGGACACCAGAACACTGAAGCTTTCTTT; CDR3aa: CASSRGVGHQNTEAFF
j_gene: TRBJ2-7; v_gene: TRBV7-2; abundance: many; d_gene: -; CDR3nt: TGTGCCAGCAGCTTAAGTCCCCAGGGCTACGAGCAGTACTTC; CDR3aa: CASSLSPQGYEQYF
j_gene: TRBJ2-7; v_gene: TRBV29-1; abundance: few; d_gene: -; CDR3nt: TGCAGCGTTGGAGATCCCGGGGACAAGGAGTACTTC; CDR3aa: CSVGDPGDKEYF
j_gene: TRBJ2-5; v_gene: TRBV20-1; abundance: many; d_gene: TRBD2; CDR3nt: TGCAGTGCTAGCCTCACTAGCGCTAAAGAGACCCAGTACTTC; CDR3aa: CSASLTSAKETQYF
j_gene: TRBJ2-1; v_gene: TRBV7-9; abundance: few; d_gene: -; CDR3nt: TGTGCCAGCAGCTTAGACGACAATGAGCAGTTCTTC; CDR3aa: CASSLDDNEQFF